The subject of this entry is one T cell receptor (beta chain). Its antigen is unknown. The data belong to a study of radiation and T cells in renal cell carcinoma. Study at large: Nephrectomy followed 15 Gy stereotactic body radiation by 4 weeks.

The table came from immunoSEQ multiplex PCR; TCRdb's copy has only in-frame clones and leaves some out. In the table there are tens of thousands of clones, around 78% of which are singletons. General study findings and limits: Top tumor clonotypes rose in blood 2 weeks post-radiation, then contracted.

Time point given: baseline pretreatment blood. Treatment defined: 15 Gy SBRT to primary tumor, nephrectomy 4 weeks later. Radiation-treated patients gave blood at baseline, week 2 and week 4. This renal cell carcinoma was of the clear cell type. This specimen was blood, taken from a patient whose treatment included radiotherapy and nephrectomy. This TCR derives from a man aged 55 to 69 with renal cell carcinoma.

The CDR3 reads CASSYGSGADYEQYF. CDR3 nucleotide sequence: TGTGCCAGCAGTTACGGTAGCGGGGCGGACTACGAGCAGTACTTC. This rearrangement joins TRBV6-6 to TRBJ2-7; 8 bases line up with TRBD2. From germline, CDR1 is MNHNY and CDR2 SVGAGI (reference sequence). CDR3 size: 15 residues. With 2 bases clipped from V and 3 bases from J, the junction kept 6 bases outside the gene matches.